The subject of this entry is one TCR beta chain. Its antigen is undetermined. The V end lost 5 bases, the J end lost 5 bases, and 16 bases lay between the germline ends. The CDR3 totals 14 residues. Germline-derived CDR1 and CDR2 are MDHEN and SYDVKM. Preparation of the TCRbeta library involved a method that used unique molecular identifiers. Each CDR3 protein is one row after TCRdb ran MiXCR on the PCR reads. The table has some 460,000 distinct CDR3 sequences, around 15% seen once. These data are taken from a study of T-cell reconstitution after alpha-beta-depleted transplantation in children. Overall study results and limits: There were some patients whose high TCRbeta diversity at day 60 came from surviving recipient T cells and thymic progenitors. Several hundred expanded graft clones reportedly were the source of alpha-beta T cells about two months after transplant. Newly made T cells mostly supplied T-cell counts and diversity one year after transplant.

The sample here was PBMCs, mostly from graft donor cells, taken 360 days after TCRalphabeta/CD19-depleted stem cell transplant. This sequence joins TRBV28 and TRBJ2-7, with unresolved D. The source is a boy under three years old who had a stem cell transplant for Wiskott-Aldrich syndrome, so the T cells may come from the graft donor. This CDR3 is CASSHPRRTDEQYF. The DNA of the CDR3 is TGTGCCAGCAGTCACCCTCGGAGAACCGACGAGCAGTACTTC.